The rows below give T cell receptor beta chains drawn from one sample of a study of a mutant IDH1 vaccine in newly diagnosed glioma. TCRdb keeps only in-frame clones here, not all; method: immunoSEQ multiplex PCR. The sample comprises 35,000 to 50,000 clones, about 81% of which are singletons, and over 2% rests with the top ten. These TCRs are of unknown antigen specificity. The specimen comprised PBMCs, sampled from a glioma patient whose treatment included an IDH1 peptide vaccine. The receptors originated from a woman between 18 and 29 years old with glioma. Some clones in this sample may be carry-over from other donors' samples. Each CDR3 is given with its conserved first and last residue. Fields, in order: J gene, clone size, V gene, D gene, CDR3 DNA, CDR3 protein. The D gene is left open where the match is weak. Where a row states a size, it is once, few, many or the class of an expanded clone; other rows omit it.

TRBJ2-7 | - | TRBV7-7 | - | TGTGCCAGCAGCTTAAGCCCAGGGTCCTACGAGCAGTACTTC | CASSLSPGSYEQYF
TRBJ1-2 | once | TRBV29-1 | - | TGCAGCGTTGAATTGGGGTACGACTATGGCTACACCTTC | CSVELGYDYGYTF
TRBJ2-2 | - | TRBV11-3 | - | TGTGCCAGCAGCTACGAGGGCACCGGGGAGCTGTTTTTT | CASSYEGTGELFF
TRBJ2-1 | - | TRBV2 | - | TGTGCCAGCACCCCGGGCAGCGAGCAGTTCTTC | CASTPGSEQFF
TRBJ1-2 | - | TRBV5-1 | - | TGCGCCAGCAGCTTAGAAGGCTCTGGCTACACCTTC | CASSLEGSGYTF
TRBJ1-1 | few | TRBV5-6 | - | TGTGCCAGCAGCTTGCGGACACACGACACTGAAGCTTTCTTT | CASSLRTHDTEAFF
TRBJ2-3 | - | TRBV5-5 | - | TGTGCCAGCAGCTTGAGCACAGATACGCAGTATTTT | CASSLSTDTQYF
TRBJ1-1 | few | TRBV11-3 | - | TGTGCCAGCAGCTTAGAACAGCCCGGGAACACTGAAGCTTTCTTT | CASSLEQPGNTEAFF
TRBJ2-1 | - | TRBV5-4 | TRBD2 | TGTGCCAGCAGCTCCCCTAGCGGGCCCTACAATGAGCAGTTCTTC | CASSSPSGPYNEQFF
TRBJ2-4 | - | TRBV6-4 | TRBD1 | TGTGCCAGCACGGGACAGGGGGTAGCCAAAAACATTCAGTACTTC | CASTGQGVAKNIQYF
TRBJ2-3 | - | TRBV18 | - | TGTGCCAGCTCCCCGGACTACTCTAGCACAGATACGCAGTATTTT | CASSPDYSSTDTQYF
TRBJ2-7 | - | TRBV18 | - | TGTGCCAGCTCACCATTTCATTGGGACGGAGCCTACGAGCAGTACTTC | CASSPFHWDGAYEQYF
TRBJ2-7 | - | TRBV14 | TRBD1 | TGTGCCAGCAGCCAAGTTACAGGGGGCGCCGAGCAGTACTTC | CASSQVTGGAEQYF
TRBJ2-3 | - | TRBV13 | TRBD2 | TGTGCCAGCAGTCCGTCGGGGGGGGCAGATACGCAGTATTTT | CASSPSGGADTQYF
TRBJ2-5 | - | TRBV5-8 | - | TGTGCCAGCAGCTTGTCGAGGGTGGGGGAGACCCAGTACTTC | CASSLSRVGETQYF